These T cell receptor beta chains were read from a single sample in a study of T cells in Graves' hyperthyroidism and ophthalmopathy. TCRdb called the multiplex PCR reads again in MiXCR, with one record for every CDR3 protein. There are fewer than 400,000 distinct CDR3 sequences in the sample; approximately 25% occur only once, and about 73% lies in the top ten. Sequencing was done on a sample of blood. These receptors all stem from a man aged 45-65 years with Graves' hyperthyroidism. Each CDR3 is given with its conserved first and last residue. Each record gives: J gene, D gene, CDR3 length, V gene, clone size, CDR3 DNA, CDR3 protein. D genes are given only for firm matches. The size of a clone is reported for some rows only, either as once, few or many, or as a class for expanded clones.

>TRBJ2-1|.|11|TRBV15|.
TGTGCCACCAGCAGCGGGGTTGAGCAGTTCTTC
CATSSGVEQFF
>TRBJ2-3|.|13|TRBV12-3/TRBV12-4|.
TGTGCCAGCCGGGCCCATCTCACAGATACGCAGTATTTT
CASRAHLTDTQYF
>TRBJ1-4|TRBD1|13|TRBV28|.
TGTGCCAGCAAAACAGGGACAGGGGTTAGACTGTTTTTT
CASKTGTGVRLFF
>TRBJ2-1|.|11|TRBV20-1|.
TGCAGTGCTACAGGGATCAATGAGCAGTTCTTC
CSATGINEQFF
>TRBJ2-7|TRBD1|14|TRBV28|.
TGTGCCAGCAGTACGGGACAGGGGGTGTACGAGCAGCACTTC
CASSTGQGVYEQHF
>TRBJ2-7|.|14|TRBV7-9|.
TGTGCCAGCAGCTTATACGGGAGCGAGTACGAGCAGTACTTC
CASSLYGSEYEQYF
>TRBJ2-5|TRBD2|16|TRBV5-6|.
TGTGCCAGCAGCTTGACTAGCGGGAGGGGCGGAGAGACCCAGTACTTC
CASSLTSGRGGETQYF
>TRBJ2-1|.|12|TRBV28|many
TGTGCCAGCAAAACACCCGGGGACGAGCAGTTCTTC
CASKTPGDEQFF
>TRBJ2-5|.|13|TRBV6-1|.
TGTGCCATCAGTGACCCCGCTCCGGGGACCCAGTACTTC
CAISDPAPGTQYF
>TRBJ1-1|.|13|TRBV29-1|many
TGCAGCGTTGATAACGCGGGCGGCACTGAAGCTTTCTTT
CSVDNAGGTEAFF
>TRBJ2-2|TRBD1|16|TRBV7-8|.
TGTGCCAGCAGCCCGAAACGGGACAGTTACACCGGGGAGCTGTTTTTT
CASSPKRDSYTGELFF
>TRBJ1-2|.|14|TRBV3-1|few
TGTGCCAGCAGCCATCAGGCCTCTTGGGGTGGCTACACCTTC
CASSHQASWGGYTF
>TRBJ1-5|.|15|TRBV6-2/TRBV6-3|few
TGTGCCAGCAGTTACAACAGGGAGGCCAATCAGCCCCAGCATTTT
CASSYNREANQPQHF
>TRBJ2-3|.|14|TRBV2|many
TGTGCCAGCAGTGCCGCTCCATACACAGATACGCAGTATTTT
CASSAAPYTDTQYF
>TRBJ1-1|TRBD1|16|TRBV28|many
TGTGCCAGCAGTTCACCTACTTGGACAGGGATGATCCAAGCTTTCTTT
CASSSPTWTGMIQAFF
>TRBJ2-1|.|16|TRBV11-1|many
TGTGCCAGCAGCTACCTAGGTCGGGTCTCCTACAATGAGCAGTTCTTC
CASSYLGRVSYNEQFF
>TRBJ1-2|TRBD1|17|TRBV6-1|many
TGTGCCAGCAGTGAGAGGGGGCAGGGCGTGGTAGACTATGGCTACACCTTC
CASSERGQGVVDYGYTF
>TRBJ2-4|TRBD1|15|TRBV5-1|few
TGCGCCAGCAGCCCCTTAGGGACAGGGAAAAACATTCAGTACTTC
CASSPLGTGKNIQYF
>TRBJ2-1|TRBD2|15|TRBV4-1|few
TGCGCCAGCAGCCATAGCGGGAATTACCGGAATGAGCAGTTCTTC
CASSHSGNYRNEQFF
>TRBJ1-2|.|13|TRBV5-1|.
TGCGCCAGCAGCTTGGCGGAGGGGACGGGCTACACCTTC
CASSLAEGTGYTF
>TRBJ1-1|.|14|TRBV2|many
TGTGCCAGCAGTGAAGCTGTTGGGACTACTGAAGCTTTCTTT
CASSEAVGTTEAFF
>TRBJ1-1|.|14|TRBV18|many
TGTGCCAGCTCACCACAGGACAGCTCCCTTGAAGCTTTCTTT
CASSPQDSSLEAFF
>TRBJ2-7|TRBD2|17|TRBV7-2|few
TGTGCCAGCAGCCTAGAGGGAAGCGGGAGGACATCCTACGAGCAGTACTTC
CASSLEGSGRTSYEQYF
>TRBJ2-1|.|13|TRBV12-3/TRBV12-4|.
TGTGCCAGCACCGGAATCGCCTACAATGAGCAGTTCTTC
CASTGIAYNEQFF
>TRBJ2-1|TRBD2|15|TRBV25-1|.
TGTGCCAGCGCTAGCGGGAGGTCAGGTGGCAATGAGCAGTTCTTC
CASASGRSGGNEQFF
>TRBJ2-3|.|13|TRBV20-1|.
TGCAGTGCTAGAGACCTGTTGGGAGATACGCAGTATTTT
CSARDLLGDTQYF
>TRBJ2-2|TRBD2|16|TRBV2|.
TGTGCCAGCACCGCGGGACTAGCGGGATACACCGGGGAGCTGTTTTTT
CASTAGLAGYTGELFF